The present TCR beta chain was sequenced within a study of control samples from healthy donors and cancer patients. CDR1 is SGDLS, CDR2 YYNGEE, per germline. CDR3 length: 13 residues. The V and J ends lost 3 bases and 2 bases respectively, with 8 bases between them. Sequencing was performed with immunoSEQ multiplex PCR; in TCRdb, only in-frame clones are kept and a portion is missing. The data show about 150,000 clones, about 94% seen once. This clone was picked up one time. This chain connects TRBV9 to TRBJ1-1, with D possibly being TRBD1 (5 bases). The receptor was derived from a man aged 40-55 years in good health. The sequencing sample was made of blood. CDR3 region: CASSATVNTEAFF. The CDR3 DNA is TGTGCCAGCAGCGCGACAGTAAACACTGAAGCTTTCTTT.